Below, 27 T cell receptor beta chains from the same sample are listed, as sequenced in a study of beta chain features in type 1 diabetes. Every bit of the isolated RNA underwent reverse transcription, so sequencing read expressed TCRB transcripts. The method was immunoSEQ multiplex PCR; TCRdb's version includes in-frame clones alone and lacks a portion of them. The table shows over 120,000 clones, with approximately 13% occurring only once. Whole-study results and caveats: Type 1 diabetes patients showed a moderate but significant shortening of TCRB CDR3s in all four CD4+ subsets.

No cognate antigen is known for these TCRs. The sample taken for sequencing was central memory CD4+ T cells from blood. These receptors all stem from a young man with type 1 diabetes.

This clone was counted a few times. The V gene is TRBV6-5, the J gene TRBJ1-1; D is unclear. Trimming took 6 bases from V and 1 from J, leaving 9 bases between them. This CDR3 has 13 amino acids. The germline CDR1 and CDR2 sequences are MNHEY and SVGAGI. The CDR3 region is CASSRRQNTEAFF. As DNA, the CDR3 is TGTGCCAGCAGCCGGCGACAGAACACTGAAGCTTTCTTT.

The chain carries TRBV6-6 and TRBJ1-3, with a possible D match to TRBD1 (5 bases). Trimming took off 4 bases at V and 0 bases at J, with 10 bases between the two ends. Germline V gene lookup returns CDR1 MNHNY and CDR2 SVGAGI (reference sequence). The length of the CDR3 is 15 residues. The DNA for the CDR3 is TGTGCCAGCAGTTTAGCGGACATCTCTGGAAACACCATATATTTT. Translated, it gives CASSLADISGNTIYF.

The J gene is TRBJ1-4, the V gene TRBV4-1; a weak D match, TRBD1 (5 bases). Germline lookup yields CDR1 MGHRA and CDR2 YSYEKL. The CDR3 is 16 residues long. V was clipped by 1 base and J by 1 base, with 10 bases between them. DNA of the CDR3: TGCGCCAGCAGCCAAGTGGGGGATGGAACTAATGAAAAACTGTTTTTT. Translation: CASSQVGDGTNEKLFF.

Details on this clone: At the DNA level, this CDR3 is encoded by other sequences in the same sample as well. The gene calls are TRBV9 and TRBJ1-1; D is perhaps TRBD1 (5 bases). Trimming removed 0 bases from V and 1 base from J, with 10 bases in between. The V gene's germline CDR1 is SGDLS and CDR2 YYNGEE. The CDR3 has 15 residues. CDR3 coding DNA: TGTGCCAGCAGCGTAGAGGGGCAGGGGAACACTGAAGCTTTCTTT. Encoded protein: CASSVEGQGNTEAFF.

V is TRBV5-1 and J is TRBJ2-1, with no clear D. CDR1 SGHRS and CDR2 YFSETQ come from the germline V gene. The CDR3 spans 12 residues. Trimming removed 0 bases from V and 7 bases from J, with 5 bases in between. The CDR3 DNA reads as TGCGCCAGCAGCTTGGACGGGAATGAGCAGTTCTTC. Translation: CASSLDGNEQFF.

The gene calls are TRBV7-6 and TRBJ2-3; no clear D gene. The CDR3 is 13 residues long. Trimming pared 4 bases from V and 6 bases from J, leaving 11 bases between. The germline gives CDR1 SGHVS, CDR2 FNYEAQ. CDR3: CASSWGTRDTQYF. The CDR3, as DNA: TGTGCCAGCAGCTGGGGAACCAGGGATACGCAGTATTTT.

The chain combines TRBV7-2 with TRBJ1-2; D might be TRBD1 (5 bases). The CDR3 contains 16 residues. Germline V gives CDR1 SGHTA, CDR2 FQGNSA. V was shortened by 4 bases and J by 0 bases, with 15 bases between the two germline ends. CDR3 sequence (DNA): TGTGCCAGCAGCTCCGGCCTGGGACTAGCTAACTATGGCTACACCTTC. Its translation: CASSSGLGLANYGYTF. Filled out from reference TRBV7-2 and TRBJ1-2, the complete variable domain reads GAGVSQSPSNKVTEKGKDVELRCDPISGHTALYWYRQSLGQGLEFLIYFQGNSAPDKSGLPSDRFSAERTGGSVSTLTIQRTQQEDSAVYLCASSSGLGLANYGYTFGSGTRLTVV.

As DNA, the CDR3 is TGTGCCAGCAGCTTAGCATTGGAGACCCAGTACTTC. Its translation: CASSLALETQYF. The chain joins TRBV7-2 to TRBJ2-5; D is undetermined. Germline V gives CDR1 SGHTA, CDR2 FQGNSA. V was shortened by 0 bases and J by 5 bases, with 4 bases between the two germline ends. The CDR3 is 12 amino acids.

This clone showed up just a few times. DNA of the CDR3: TGCAGCGCCGAAAGCGGGAACACTGAAGCTTTCTTT. As protein: CSAESGNTEAFF. J is TRBJ1-1 and V is TRBV29-1, with D uncertain. Trimming left V 7 bases short and J 1 base short, with 10 bases between. Looked up from germline, CDR1 is SQVTM and CDR2 is ANQGSEA. This CDR3 has 12 residues.

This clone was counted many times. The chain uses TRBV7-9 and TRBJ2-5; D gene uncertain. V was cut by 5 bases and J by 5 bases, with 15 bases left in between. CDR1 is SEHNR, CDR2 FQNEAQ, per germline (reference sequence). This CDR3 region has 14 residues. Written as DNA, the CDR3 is TGTGCCAGCAGCGTCGCTGGCAGGCCGGAGACCCAGTACTTC. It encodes CASSVAGRPETQYF.

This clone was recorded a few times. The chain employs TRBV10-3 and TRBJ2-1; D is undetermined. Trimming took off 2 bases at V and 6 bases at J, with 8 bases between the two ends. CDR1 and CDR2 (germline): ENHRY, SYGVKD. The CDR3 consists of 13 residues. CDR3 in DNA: TGTGCCATCAGTGAGGGCCAGATCAATGAGCAGTTCTTC. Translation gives CAISEGQINEQFF.

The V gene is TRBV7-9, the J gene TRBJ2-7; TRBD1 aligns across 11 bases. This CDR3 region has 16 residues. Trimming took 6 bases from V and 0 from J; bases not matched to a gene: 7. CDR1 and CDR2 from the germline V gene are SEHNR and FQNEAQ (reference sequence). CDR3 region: CASSPGGTGGSYEQYF. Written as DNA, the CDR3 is TGTGCCAGCAGTCCGGGCGGGACAGGGGGCTCCTACGAGCAGTACTTC. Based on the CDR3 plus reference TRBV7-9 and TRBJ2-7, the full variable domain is DTGVSQNPRHKITKRGQNVTFRCDPISEHNRLYWYRQTLGQGPEFLTYFQNEAQLEKSRLLSDRFSAERPKGSFSTLEIQRTEQGDSAMYLCASSPGGTGGSYEQYFGPGTRLTVT.

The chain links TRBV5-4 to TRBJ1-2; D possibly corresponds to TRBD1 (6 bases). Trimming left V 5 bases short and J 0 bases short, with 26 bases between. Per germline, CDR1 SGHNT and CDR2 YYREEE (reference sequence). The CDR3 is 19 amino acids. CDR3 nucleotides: TGTGCCAGCAGTCCCCCGAGGGGGTTCTCTTACGATTCTAACTATGGCTACACCTTC. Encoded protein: CASSPPRGFSYDSNYGYTF. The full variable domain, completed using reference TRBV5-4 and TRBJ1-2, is ETGVTQSPTHLIKTRGQQVTLRCSSQSGHNTVSWYQQALGQGPQFIFQYYREEENGRGNFPPRFSGLQFPNYSSELNVNALELDDSALYLCASSPPRGFSYDSNYGYTFGSGTRLTVV.

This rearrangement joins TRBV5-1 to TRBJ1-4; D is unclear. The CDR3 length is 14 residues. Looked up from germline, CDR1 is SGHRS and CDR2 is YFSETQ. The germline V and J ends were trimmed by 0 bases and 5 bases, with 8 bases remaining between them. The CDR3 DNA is TGCGCCAGCAGCTTGGGATCCGGAAATGAAAAACTGTTTTTT. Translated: CASSLGSGNEKLFF. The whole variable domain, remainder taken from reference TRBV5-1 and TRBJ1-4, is KAGVTQTPRYLIKTRGQQVTLSCSPISGHRSVSWYQQTPGQGLQFLFEYFSETQRNKGNFPGRFSGRQFSNSRSEMNVSTLELGDSALYLCASSLGSGNEKLFFGSGTQLSVL.

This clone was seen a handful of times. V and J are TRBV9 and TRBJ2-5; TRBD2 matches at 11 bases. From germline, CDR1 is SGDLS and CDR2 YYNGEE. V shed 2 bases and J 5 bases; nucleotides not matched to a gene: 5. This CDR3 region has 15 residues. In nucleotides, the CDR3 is TGTGCCAGCAGCGTTAGCGGGGGGGACGTCGAGACCCAGTACTTC. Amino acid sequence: CASSVSGGDVETQYF.

CDR3: CAWGQLSNQPQHF. The CDR3 DNA is TGTGCCTGGGGACAGCTTAGCAATCAGCCCCAGCATTTT. The V call is TRBV30, the J call TRBJ1-5, with D possibly TRBD1 on 6 matching bases. Trimming took off 5 bases at V and 0 bases at J, with 8 bases between the two ends. Germline lookup yields CDR1 GTSNPN and CDR2 SVGIG (reference sequence). This CDR3 has 13 amino acids.

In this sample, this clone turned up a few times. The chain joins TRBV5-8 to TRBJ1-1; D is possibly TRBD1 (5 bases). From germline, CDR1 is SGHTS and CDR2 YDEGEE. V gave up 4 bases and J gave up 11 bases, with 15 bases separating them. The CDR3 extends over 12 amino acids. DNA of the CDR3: TGTGCCAGCAGCCCCAGGGCGGAGAATGCTTTCTTT. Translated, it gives CASSPRAENAFF.

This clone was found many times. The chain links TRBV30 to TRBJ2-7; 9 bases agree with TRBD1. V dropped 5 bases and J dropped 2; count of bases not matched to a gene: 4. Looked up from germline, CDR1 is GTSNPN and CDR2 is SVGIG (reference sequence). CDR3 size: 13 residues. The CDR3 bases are TGTGCCTGGGCCGGGACAGGGACCTACGAGCAGTACTTC. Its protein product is CAWAGTGTYEQYF.

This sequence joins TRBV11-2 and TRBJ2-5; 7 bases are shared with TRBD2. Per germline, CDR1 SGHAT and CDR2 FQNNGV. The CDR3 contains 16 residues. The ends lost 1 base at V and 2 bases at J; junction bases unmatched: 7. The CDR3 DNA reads TGTGCCAGCAGCTTAGGGGCTAGCGGCCTACAAGAGACCCAGTACTTC. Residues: CASSLGASGLQETQYF.

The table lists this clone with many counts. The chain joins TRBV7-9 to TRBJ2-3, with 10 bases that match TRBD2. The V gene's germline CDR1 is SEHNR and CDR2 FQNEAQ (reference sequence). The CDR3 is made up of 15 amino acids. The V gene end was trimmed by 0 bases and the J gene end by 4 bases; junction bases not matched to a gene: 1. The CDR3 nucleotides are TGTGCCAGCAGCTTAGCTAGCGGGGGGCCAGATACGCAGTATTTT. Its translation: CASSLASGGPDTQYF.

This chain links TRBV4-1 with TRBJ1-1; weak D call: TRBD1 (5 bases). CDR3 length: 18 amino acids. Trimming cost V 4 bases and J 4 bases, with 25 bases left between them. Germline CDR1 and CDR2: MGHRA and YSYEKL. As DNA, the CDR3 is TGCGCCAGCAGCCCCCTAGGGGCGAGGGGCGGGTTAGGCACTGAAGCTTTCTTT. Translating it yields CASSPLGARGGLGTEAFF.

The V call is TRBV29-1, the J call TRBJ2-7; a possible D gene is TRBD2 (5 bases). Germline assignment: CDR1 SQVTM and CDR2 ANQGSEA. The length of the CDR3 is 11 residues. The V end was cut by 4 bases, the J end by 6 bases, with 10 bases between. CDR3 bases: TGCAGCGTTGGAGGGAATGGCGAGCAGTACTTC. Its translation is CSVGGNGEQYF.

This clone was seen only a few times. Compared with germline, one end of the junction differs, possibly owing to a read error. The CDR3 DNA reads as TGTGCCAGCACCTTAGCAGGTGGCGGGGTCGGAGAGCAGTTCTTC. It codes for CASTLAGGGVGEQFF. The chain recombines TRBV7-2 with TRBJ2-1, with a possible D match to TRBD2 (6 bases). In germline, CDR1 is SGHTA, CDR2 FQGNSA. This CDR3 is 15 amino acids long.

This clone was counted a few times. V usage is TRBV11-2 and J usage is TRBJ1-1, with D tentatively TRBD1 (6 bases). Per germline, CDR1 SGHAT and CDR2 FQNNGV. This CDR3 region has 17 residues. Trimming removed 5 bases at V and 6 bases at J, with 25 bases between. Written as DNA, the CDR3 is TGTGCCAGCAGCCACTTCCCCCAACAGGGATGGGTTGCTGAAGCTTTCTTT. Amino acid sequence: CASSHFPQQGWVAEAFF.

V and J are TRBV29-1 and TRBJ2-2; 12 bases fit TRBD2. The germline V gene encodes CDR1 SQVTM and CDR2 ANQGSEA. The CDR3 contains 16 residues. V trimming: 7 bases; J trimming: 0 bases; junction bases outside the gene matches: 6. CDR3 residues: CSARTSGVTNTGELFF. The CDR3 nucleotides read TGCAGCGCCCGGACTAGCGGGGTTACGAACACCGGGGAGCTGTTTTTT.

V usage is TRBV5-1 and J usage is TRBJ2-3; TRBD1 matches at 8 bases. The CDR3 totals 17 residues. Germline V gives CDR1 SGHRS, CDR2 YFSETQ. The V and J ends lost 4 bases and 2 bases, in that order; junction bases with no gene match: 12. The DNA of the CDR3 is TGCGCCAGCAGCCCGTCACTCGGACAGGGCTCCACAGATACGCAGTATTTT. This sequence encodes CASSPSLGQGSTDTQYF.

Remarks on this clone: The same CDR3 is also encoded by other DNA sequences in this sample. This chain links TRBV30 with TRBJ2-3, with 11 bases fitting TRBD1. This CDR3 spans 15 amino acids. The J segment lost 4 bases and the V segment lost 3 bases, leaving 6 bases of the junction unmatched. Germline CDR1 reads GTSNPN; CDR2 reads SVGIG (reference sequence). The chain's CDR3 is CAWSGGQGASDTQYF. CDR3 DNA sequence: TGTGCCTGGAGCGGCGGACAGGGGGCTTCAGATACGCAGTATTTT. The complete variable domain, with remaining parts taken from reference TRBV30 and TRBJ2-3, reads SQTIHQWPATLVQPVGSPLSLECTVEGTSNPNLYWYRQAAGRGLQLLFYSVGIGQISSEVPQNLSASRPQDRQFILSSKKLLLSDSGFYLCAWSGGQGASDTQYFGPGTRLTVL.